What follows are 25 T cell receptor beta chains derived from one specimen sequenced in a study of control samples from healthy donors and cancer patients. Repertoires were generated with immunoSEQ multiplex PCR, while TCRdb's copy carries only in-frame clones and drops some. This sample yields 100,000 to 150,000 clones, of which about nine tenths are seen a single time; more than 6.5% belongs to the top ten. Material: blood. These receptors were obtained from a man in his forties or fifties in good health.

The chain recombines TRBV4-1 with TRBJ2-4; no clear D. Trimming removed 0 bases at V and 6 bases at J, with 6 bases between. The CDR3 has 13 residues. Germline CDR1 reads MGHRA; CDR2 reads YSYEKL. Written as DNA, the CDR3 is TGCGCCAGCAGCCAAGAACAGCTAAACATTCAGTACTTC. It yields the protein CASSQEQLNIQYF.

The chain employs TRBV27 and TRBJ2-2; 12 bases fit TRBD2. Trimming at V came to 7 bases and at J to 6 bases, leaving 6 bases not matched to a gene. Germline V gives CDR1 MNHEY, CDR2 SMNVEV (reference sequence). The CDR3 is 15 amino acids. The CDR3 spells CASTILAGGSGELFF. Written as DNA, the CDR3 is TGTGCCAGCACCATTCTAGCGGGGGGGTCCGGGGAGCTGTTTTTT.

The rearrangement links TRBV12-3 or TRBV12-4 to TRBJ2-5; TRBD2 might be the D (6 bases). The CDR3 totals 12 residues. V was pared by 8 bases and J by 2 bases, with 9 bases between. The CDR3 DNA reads TGTGCCAGCTTGGGGAGGCAAGAGACCCAGTACTTC. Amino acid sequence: CASLGRQETQYF.

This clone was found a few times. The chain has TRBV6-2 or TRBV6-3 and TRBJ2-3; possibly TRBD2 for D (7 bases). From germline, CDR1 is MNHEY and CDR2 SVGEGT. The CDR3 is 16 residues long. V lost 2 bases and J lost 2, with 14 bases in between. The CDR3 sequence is CASSYGAGATTDTQYF. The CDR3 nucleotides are TGTGCCAGCAGTTACGGGGCGGGGGCAACCACAGATACGCAGTATTTT.

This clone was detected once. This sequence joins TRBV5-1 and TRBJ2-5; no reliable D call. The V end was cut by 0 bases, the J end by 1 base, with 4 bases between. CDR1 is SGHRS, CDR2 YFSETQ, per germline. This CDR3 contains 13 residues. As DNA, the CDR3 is TGCGCCAGCAGCTTGGGCAGCCAAGAGACCCAGTACTTC. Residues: CASSLGSQETQYF. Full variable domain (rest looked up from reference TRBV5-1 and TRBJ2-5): KAGVTQTPRYLIKTRGQQVTLSCSPISGHRSVSWYQQTPGQGLQFLFEYFSETQRNKGNFPGRFSGRQFSNSRSEMNVSTLELGDSALYLCASSLGSQETQYFGPGTRLLVL.

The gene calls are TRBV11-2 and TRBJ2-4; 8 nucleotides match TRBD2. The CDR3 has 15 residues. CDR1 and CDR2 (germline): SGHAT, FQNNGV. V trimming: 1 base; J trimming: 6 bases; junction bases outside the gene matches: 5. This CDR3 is CASSLVAGGVNIQYF. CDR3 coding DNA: TGTGCCAGCAGCTTAGTGGCGGGGGGCGTAAACATTCAGTACTTC.

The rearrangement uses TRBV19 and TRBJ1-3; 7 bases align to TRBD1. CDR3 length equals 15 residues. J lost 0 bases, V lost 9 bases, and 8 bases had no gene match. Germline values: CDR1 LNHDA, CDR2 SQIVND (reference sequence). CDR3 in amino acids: CASTDRIYSGNTIYF. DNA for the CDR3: TGTGCCAGCACGGACAGGATCTACTCTGGAAACACCATATATTTT.

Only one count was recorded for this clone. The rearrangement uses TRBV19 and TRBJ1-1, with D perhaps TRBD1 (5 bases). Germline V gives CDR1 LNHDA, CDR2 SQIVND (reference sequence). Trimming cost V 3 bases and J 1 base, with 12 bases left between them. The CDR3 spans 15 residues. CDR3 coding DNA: TGTGCCAGTAGTATGAGGGGAGGTGGGAACACTGAAGCTTTCTTT. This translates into CASSMRGGGNTEAFF.

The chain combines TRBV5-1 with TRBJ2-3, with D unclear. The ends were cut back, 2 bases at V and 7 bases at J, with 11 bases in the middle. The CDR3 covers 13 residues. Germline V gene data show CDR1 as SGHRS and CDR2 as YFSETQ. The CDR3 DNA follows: TGCGCCAGCAGCTTATCACGGTCCCATACGCAGTATTTT. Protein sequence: CASSLSRSHTQYF.

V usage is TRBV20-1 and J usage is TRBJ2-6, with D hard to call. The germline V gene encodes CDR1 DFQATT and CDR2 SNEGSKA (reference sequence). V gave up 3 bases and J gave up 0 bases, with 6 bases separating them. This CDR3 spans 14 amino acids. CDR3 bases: TGCAGTGCTAGTCTCATCTCTGGGGCCAACGTCCTGACTTTC. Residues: CSASLISGANVLTF.

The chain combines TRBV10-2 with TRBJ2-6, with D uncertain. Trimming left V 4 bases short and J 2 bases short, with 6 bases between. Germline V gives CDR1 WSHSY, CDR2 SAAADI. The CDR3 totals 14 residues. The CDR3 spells CASSGGAGANVLTF. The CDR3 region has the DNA TGCGCCAGCAGTGGGGGTGCTGGGGCCAACGTCCTGACTTTC.

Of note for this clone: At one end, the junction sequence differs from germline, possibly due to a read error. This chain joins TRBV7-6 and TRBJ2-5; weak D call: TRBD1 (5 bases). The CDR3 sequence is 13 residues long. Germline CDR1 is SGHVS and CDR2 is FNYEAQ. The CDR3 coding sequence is TGTGCCAGCAGCTTAGGGGGCCAAAAGACCCAGTACTTC. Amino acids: CASSLGGQKTQYF.

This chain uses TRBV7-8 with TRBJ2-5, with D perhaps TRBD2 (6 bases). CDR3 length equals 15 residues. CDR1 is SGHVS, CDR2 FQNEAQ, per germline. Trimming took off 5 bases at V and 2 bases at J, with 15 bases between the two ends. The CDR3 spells CASSQNTGRQETQYF. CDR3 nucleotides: TGTGCCAGCAGCCAAAATACCGGGAGACAAGAGACCCAGTACTTC.

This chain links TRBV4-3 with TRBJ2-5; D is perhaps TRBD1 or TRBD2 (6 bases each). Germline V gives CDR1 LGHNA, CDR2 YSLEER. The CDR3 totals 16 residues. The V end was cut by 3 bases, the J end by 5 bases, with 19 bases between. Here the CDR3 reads CASSQTLTGAGETQYF. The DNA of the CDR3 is TGCGCCAGCAGCCAGACCTTAACGGGGGCGGGGGAGACCCAGTACTTC.

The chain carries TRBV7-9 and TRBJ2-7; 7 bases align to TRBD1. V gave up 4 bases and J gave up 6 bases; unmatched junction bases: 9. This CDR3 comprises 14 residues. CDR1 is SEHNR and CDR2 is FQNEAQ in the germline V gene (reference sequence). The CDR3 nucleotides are TGTGCCAGCAGCTACAGGGGTAGGGTATCCGAGCAGTACTTC. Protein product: CASSYRGRVSEQYF.

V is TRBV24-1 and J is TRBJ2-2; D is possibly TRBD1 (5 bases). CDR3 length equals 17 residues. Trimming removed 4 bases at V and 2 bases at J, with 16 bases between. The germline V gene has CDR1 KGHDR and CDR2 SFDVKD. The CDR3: CATSDPRGRVNTGELFF. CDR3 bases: TGTGCCACCAGTGACCCTCGCGGCAGGGTAAACACCGGGGAGCTGTTTTTT.

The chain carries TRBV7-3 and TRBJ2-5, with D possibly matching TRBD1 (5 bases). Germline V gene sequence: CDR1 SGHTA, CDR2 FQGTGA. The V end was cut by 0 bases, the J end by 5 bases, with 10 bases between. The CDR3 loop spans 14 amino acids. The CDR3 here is CASSLTQGSETQYF. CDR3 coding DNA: TGTGCCAGCAGCTTAACGCAGGGTTCCGAGACCCAGTACTTC. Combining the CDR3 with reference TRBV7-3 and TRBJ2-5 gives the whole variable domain GAGVSQTPSNKVTEKGKYVELRCDPISGHTALYWYRQSLGQGPEFLIYFQGTGAADDSGLPNDRFFAVRPEGSVSTLKIQRTERGDSAVYLCASSLTQGSETQYFGPGTRLLVL.

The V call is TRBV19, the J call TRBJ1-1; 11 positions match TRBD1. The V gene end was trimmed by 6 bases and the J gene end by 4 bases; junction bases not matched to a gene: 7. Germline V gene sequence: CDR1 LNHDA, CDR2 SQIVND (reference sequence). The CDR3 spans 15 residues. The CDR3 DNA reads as TGTGCCAGTAGCCCGGGACAGGGGGTGACCACTGAAGCTTTCTTT. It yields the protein CASSPGQGVTTEAFF.

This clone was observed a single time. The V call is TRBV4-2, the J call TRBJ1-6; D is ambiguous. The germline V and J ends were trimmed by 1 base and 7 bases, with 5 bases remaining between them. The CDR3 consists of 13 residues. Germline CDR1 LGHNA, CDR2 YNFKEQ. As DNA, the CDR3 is TGTGCCAGCAGCCAAGTCCGAAATTCACCCCTCCACTTT. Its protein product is CASSQVRNSPLHF.

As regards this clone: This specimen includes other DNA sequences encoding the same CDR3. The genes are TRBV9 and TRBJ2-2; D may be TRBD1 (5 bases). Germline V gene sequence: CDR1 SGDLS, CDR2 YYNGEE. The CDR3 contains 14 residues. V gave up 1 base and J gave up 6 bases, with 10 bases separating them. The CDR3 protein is CASSVLRVPGELFF. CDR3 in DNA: TGTGCCAGCAGCGTACTCAGGGTACCCGGGGAGCTGTTTTTT.

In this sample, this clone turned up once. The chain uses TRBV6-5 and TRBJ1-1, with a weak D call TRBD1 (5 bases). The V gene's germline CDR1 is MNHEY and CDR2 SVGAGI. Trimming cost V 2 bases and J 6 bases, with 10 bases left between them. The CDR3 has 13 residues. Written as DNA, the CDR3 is TGTGCCAGCAGTTACAGGGGAAGGGCTGAAGCTTTCTTT. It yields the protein CASSYRGRAEAFF.

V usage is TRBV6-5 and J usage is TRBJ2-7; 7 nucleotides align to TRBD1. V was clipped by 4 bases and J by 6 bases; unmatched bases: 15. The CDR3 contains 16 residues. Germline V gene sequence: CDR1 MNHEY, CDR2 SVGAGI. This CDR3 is CASSSDRLALGSEQYF. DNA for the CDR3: TGTGCCAGCAGTTCGGACAGGTTGGCGTTAGGTTCCGAGCAGTACTTC.

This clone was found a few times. CDR3 sequence: CASSVAGAPYNEQFF. DNA for the CDR3: TGTGCCAGCAGCGTAGCAGGGGCTCCGTACAATGAGCAGTTCTTC. The chain links TRBV9 to TRBJ2-1, with D maybe TRBD1 (6 bases). Germline lookup yields CDR1 SGDLS and CDR2 YYNGEE. There are 15 residues in the CDR3. V was pared by 0 bases and J by 4 bases, with 11 bases between.

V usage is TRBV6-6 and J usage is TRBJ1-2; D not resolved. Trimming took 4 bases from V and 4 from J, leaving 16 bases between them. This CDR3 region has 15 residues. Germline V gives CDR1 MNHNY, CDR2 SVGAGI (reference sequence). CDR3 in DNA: TGTGCCAGCAGTTTCTCTCCCCGGGGTCCCTATGGCTACACCTTC. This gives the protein CASSFSPRGPYGYTF.

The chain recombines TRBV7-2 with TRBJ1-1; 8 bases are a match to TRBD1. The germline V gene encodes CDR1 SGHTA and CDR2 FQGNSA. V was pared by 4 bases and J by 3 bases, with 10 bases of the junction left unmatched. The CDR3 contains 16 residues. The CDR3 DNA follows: TGTGCCAGCAGCTCCCCCCCCCAGACAGGGGACACTGAAGCTTTCTTT. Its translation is CASSSPPQTGDTEAFF.